This TCR beta chain emerged from a study of blood T cell repertoires in COVID-19. Background on the study: From the United States, Italy and Spain came samples of acute and convalescent COVID-19. The analysed material was cDNA or gDNA that came from T cells, B-cell-depleted T cells, or PBMCs.

In the original analysis: Quantification of nucleated cells was approximated via reference gene primer amplification. The repertoire was sequenced with immunoSEQ multiplex PCR; TCRdb's copy has only in-frame clones and lacks some. That table is the source of V, J and clone size, and D and trimming were worked out from the DNA. The sample comprises tens of thousands of clones, around 86% of which are singletons, and under 5.5% rests with the top ten. V lost 0 bases, J lost 7 bases, and 2 bases stayed unmatched. Germline V gene data show CDR1 as SGDLS and CDR2 as YYNGEE. This CDR3 is 13 amino acids long.

The chain employs TRBV9 and TRBJ1-1; the match to TRBD1 covers 8 bases. This receptor was taken from a man between 60 and 75 years old with COVID-19, enrolled during active disease. Material: peripheral blood. The CDR3 loop is CASSVGQGHEAFF. DNA of the CDR3: TGTGCCAGCAGCGTAGGACAGGGGCATGAAGCTTTCTTT.